The sequence of this TCR beta chain was determined in a study of blood T cell repertoires in COVID-19 (dated by TCRdb to about 2020). Broadly, across the study: The collaborator samples originated in the United States, Italy and Spain and spanned the acute and convalescent phases of COVID-19. The repertoires were released in a freely available public database meant as a resource for research on the immune response to SARS-CoV-2. Sample metadata almost always included a de-identified subject ID, COVID-19 status, age in years and sex. The material from the prospective study consisted of cDNA or gDNA derived from T cells, B-cell-depleted T cells, or PBMCs. Where available, HLA class I and class II types were taken from metadata supplied by the sample provider and were not determined by assay-based typing. The samples were drawn from two sources: the first 160 participants of the ongoing ImmuneRACE study, and 1,000 to 1,500 subjects contributed by 6 global collaborators. The dataset comprised deeply sampled blood TCRbeta repertoires from subjects exposed to, actively infected with, or recovered from COVID-19.

This clone was observed many times. The antigen this receptor binds is unknown. No base quality information exists; no much larger clone differs at one position. Enrolling through a virtual design, the prospective study's participants ranged in age from roughly 18 to 90 years and lived across 20 to 30 United States geographic areas. In the prospective study, cohorts were assigned on the basis of participant-reported clinical history obtained from a screening survey and a study questionnaire. For ImmuneRACE Cohort 3, a participant was defined as recovered based on two consecutive negative NP/OP PCR tests, clearance by a healthcare professional, or resolution of symptoms. In the prospective study, whole blood, serum and a nasopharyngeal or oropharyngeal swab were collected from each participant by mobile phlebotomists. Participants in the prospective study had the option to provide additional blood draws and questionnaires over an approximately 2-month period. Before DNA extraction, blood samples from the prospective study were shipped at room temperature or frozen.

Paper-wide results and their limitations: Clinical and demographic metadata were provided uncurated, with the amount varying by source and participant.

The immunoSEQ Assay, a bias-controlled multiplex PCR, was used to amplify TCRbeta CDR3 regions from genomic DNA. Turning to the authors' computational methods: Within the assay, amplification of reference gene primers was used to estimate how many nucleated cells each sample contained. Sequence reads were collapsed and filtered to measure the absolute abundance of every unique TCRbeta CDR3 rearrangement. For each sample, productive Simpson clonality was calculated as the square root of Simpson's diversity index across productive rearrangements. This is the immuneACCESS table as TCRdb keeps it, with only in-frame sequences that have V and J called. A part of the clones is gone; compared with another copy, unresolved V genes explain less than half, and the rest is unexplained. V and J calls and clone size are as listed in that table; D and trimming were resolved from the DNA. This sample comprises a few hundred thousand clones, more than 75% of them detected only once. The ten most abundant clones make up less than 11% of the sample.

The CDR3 runs 16 residues from the cysteine to the phenylalanine. The DNA shown is the 48-base CDR3, in frame from base 1. V gives up 7 bases and J gives up 3 bases, and the segment between their germline ends measures 21 bases. Based on the germline V gene (reference sequence), the CDR1 and CDR2 sequences are SEHNR and FQNEAQ. This sequence originates from a woman between 18 and 29 years old who had recovered from COVID-19. The sequenced sample was PBMCs or T cells enriched from blood (not recorded which). This sequence uses TRBV7-9 and TRBJ1-1; the D gene is possibly TRBD1, with 5 bases matching. The CDR3: CASNIFWKVGDTEAFF. The nucleotides read TGTGCCAGCAACATTTTTTGGAAGGTAGGGGACACTGAAGCTTTCTTT.